One and the same sample provided the 14 T cell receptor beta chains below, sequenced in a study of shared T cell receptors in the human thymus. The table came from immunoSEQ multiplex PCR; TCRdb's copy has only in-frame clones and leaves some out. The sample has about 610,000 clones, roughly 90% seen once; the top ten hold around 0.01%. These same data were also listed under a study on human thymus T cells.

The sequenced material came from thymocytes. The receptors were sampled from a boy under two years old with a congenital heart defect.

The chain recombines TRBV6-1 with TRBJ1-1; D is perhaps TRBD1 (6 bases). The V gene's germline CDR1 is MNHNS and CDR2 SASEGT. The CDR3 sequence is 14 residues long. Between the trimmed V and J ends, which lost 8 bases and 4 bases, there was a span of 17 bases. The CDR3 DNA is TGTGCCAGCCGAAGGGTGGGGACACCCACTGAAGCTTTCTTT. This translates into CASRRVGTPTEAFF.

The chain has TRBV19 and TRBJ1-3; D gene unclear. There are 11 residues in the CDR3. Trimming took 0 bases from V and 16 from J, leaving 10 bases between them. The germline V gene has CDR1 LNHDA and CDR2 SQIVND (reference sequence). CDR3 coding DNA: TGTGCCAGTAGTATAGATGGCCTCTGGTATTTT. This sequence encodes CASSIDGLWYF.

The rearrangement uses TRBV5-1 and TRBJ2-1; 12 bases map to TRBD1. This CDR3 spans 14 amino acids. V dropped 6 bases and J dropped 8; count of bases not matched to a gene: 6. Germline CDR1 reads SGHRS; CDR2 reads YFSETQ. The CDR3 bases are TGCGCCAGCACGGGGACAGGGGGCGGCGATGAGCAGTTCTTC. This translates into CASTGTGGGDEQFF.

V is TRBV6-4 and J is TRBJ2-1, with a weak D call TRBD2 (5 bases). The CDR3 is 13 amino acids. The V end lost 2 bases, the J end lost 7 bases, and 9 bases lay between the germline ends. Germline V CDR1 and CDR2: MRHNA, SNTAGT. This CDR3 reads CASSDAGDNEQFF. The CDR3 nucleotides read TGTGCCAGCAGTGACGCGGGTGATAATGAGCAGTTCTTC.

This chain links TRBV28 with TRBJ2-4, with 9 bases identical to TRBD2. The trim removed 3 bases at V and 0 bases at J, leaving 6 bases unmatched. Germline V gene data show CDR1 as MDHEN and CDR2 as SYDVKM. CDR3 length: 17 amino acids. This CDR3 reads CASSLEWREGAKNIQYF. CDR3 bases: TGTGCCAGCAGTTTGGAGTGGCGGGAGGGAGCCAAAAACATTCAGTACTTC.

The gene calls are TRBV5-1 and TRBJ1-1; 8 bases match TRBD1. The junction had 3 bases not matched to a gene; V was cut back by 2 bases and J by 6 bases. This CDR3 region has 13 residues. In germline, CDR1 is SGHRS, CDR2 YFSETQ. CDR3 nucleotides: TGCGCCAGCAGCTTCCCGGACAGGGCTGAAGCTTTCTTT. Translated: CASSFPDRAEAFF.

The rearrangement uses TRBV4-3 and TRBJ2-3, with 10 nucleotides matching TRBD2. This CDR3 is 17 amino acids long. V lost 0 bases and J lost 3; bases outside the gene matches: 6. Per germline, CDR1 LGHNA and CDR2 YSLEER. The CDR3 DNA follows: TGCGCCAGCAGCCAAGAGCGGCCTAGCGGGAGTACAGATACGCAGTATTTT. Translating it yields CASSQERPSGSTDTQYF.

This CDR3 reads CASRSGGTYEQYF. CDR3 coding DNA: TGTGCCAGTAGGAGCGGGGGGACCTACGAGCAGTACTTC. This sequence joins TRBV19 and TRBJ2-7, with TRBD2 identical over 9 bases. There are 13 residues in the CDR3. The V segment lost 6 bases and the J segment 2 bases; nucleotides outside the gene matches: 2. Germline values: CDR1 LNHDA, CDR2 SQIVND (reference sequence).

The chain combines TRBV18 with TRBJ2-7; 14 nucleotides line up with TRBD2. Losses at the gene ends were 0 bases for V and 2 bases for J; bases not matched to a gene: 3. The CDR3 is 17 residues long. Germline V lookup: CDR1 KGHSH, CDR2 LQKENI. CDR3 bases: TGTGCCAGCTCACCACCGGGACTAGCGGGAGAAACCTACGAGCAGTACTTC. This gives the protein CASSPPGLAGETYEQYF.

The V call is TRBV25-1, the J call TRBJ2-1, with a tentative D call TRBD2 (6 bases). In germline, CDR1 is MGHDK, CDR2 SYGVNS. This CDR3 spans 15 amino acids. Trimming shortened V by 2 bases and J by 14 bases, and 22 bases separated the two germline ends. CDR3 nucleotide sequence: TGTGCCAGCAGTGAAGCCGGGCGGGGCGGGTGGCTCAAGTTCTTC. Its translation is CASSEAGRGGWLKFF. Full variable domain (rest looked up from reference TRBV25-1 and TRBJ2-1): EADIYQTPRYLVIGTGKKITLECSQTMGHDKMYWYQQDPGMELHLIHYSYGVNSTEKGDLSSESTVSRIRTEHFPLTLESARPSHTSQYLCASSEAGRGGWLKFFGPGTRLTVL.

V usage is TRBV15 and J usage is TRBJ2-7, with D perhaps matching TRBD1 (6 bases). CDR1 and CDR2 (germline): LNHNV, YYDKDF (reference sequence). This CDR3 contains 22 residues. The V and J ends lost 4 bases and 0 bases respectively, with 34 bases between them. The CDR3 protein is CATSTRRGPGVPDRRYSYEQYF. The CDR3, as DNA: TGTGCCACCAGCACCCGACGCGGCCCAGGAGTACCCGACAGGAGATACTCCTACGAGCAGTACTTC.

This clone was observed a few times. The CDR3 sequence is CASSHGTGANQPQHF. The CDR3 DNA follows: TGTGCCAGCAGCCATGGGACAGGGGCTAATCAGCCCCAGCATTTT. V gene TRBV5-8 combines with J gene TRBJ1-5, with 10 nucleotides matching TRBD1. In germline, CDR1 is SGHTS, CDR2 YDEGEE. V was clipped by 4 bases and J by 4 bases; unmatched bases: 5. This CDR3 has 15 residues.

Written as DNA, the CDR3 is TGTGCCAGCAGTGTCGGACTCTTGGCCGGGGAGCTGTTTTTT. It codes for CASSVGLLAGELFF. The chain links TRBV28 to TRBJ2-2, with D maybe TRBD2 (5 bases). Trimming removed 5 bases at V and 6 bases at J, with 13 bases between. The CDR3 extends over 14 amino acids. Germline V gene sequence: CDR1 MDHEN, CDR2 SYDVKM.

The gene calls are TRBV5-6 and TRBJ2-3; TRBD2 matches at 12 bases. Germline CDR1 and CDR2: SGHDT and YYEEEE. The length of the CDR3 is 17 residues. With V trimmed by 0 bases and J by 0 bases, 2 bases remained unmatched. CDR3 DNA: TGTGCCAGCAGCTTGGGAGGACTAGCGGGAAGCACAGATACGCAGTATTTT. It is translated as CASSLGGLAGSTDTQYF.